This T cell receptor (beta chain) was sequenced during a study of blood T cell repertoires in COVID-19. Study context: Acute-phase and convalescent COVID-19 samples originated in the United States, Italy and Spain. The cDNA or gDNA used as material had been derived from T cells, B-cell-depleted T cells, or PBMCs.

Per the original methods: For nucleated cells, counts were estimated from reference gene primer amplification. Using immunoSEQ multiplex PCR, the repertoire was profiled, and TCRdb retains in-frame clones only, with some absent. The V and J calls and clone size were taken over from that table, and D and trimming were inferred from the DNA. The sample includes 100,000 to 150,000 clones, 84% of them seen just once. Germline V gene lookup returns CDR1 SGHRS and CDR2 YFSETQ. Trimming stripped 1 base from V and 0 bases from J, with 7 bases between. CDR3 length: 15 amino acids. V is TRBV5-1 and J is TRBJ2-2, with a possible D match to TRBD1 (5 bases). Sequenced material: peripheral blood. The clonotype originates from a man in his sixties with acute or convalescent COVID-19. The CDR3 reads CASSLTGPNTGELFF. For the CDR3, the DNA is TGCGCCAGCAGCTTGACAGGACCGAACACCGGGGAGCTGTTTTTT.